A selection of T cell receptor beta chains follows, all from one sample in a study of OX40 agonist ivuxolimab in advanced cancers. The method was immunoSEQ multiplex PCR; TCRdb's version includes in-frame clones alone and lacks a portion of them. Among fewer than 55,000 clones, approximately 81% were seen once, and the ten largest hold over 5%. The sequencing here drew on CD4+ or CD8+ T cells sorted from blood, taken in a trial of the OX40 agonist ivuxolimab. The source of these receptors is an adult with an advanced solid tumor such as melanoma, head and neck, liver or kidney cancer. Both conserved end residues are part of each CDR3. Each record gives: CDR3 DNA, CDR3 protein, J gene, D gene, V gene, clone size. D genes are given only for firm matches. The size of a clone is reported for some rows only, either as once, few or many, or as a class for expanded clones.

TGTGCCAGCAGCTTGGTGGGGGACTATGGCTACACCTTC,CASSLVGDYGYTF,TRBJ1-2,-,TRBV5-5,-
TGTGCCAGCAGTGCACCAGGGGGCTATAATTCACCCCTCCACTTT,CASSAPGGYNSPLHF,TRBJ1-6,TRBD1,TRBV27,-
TGTGCCAGCAGTGCCAATCCAAGCAATCAGCCCCAGCATTTT,CASSANPSNQPQHF,TRBJ1-5,-,TRBV6-9,once
TGTGCCAGCAGCTTTAGCGGGCCTACCTACGAGCAGTACTTC,CASSFSGPTYEQYF,TRBJ2-7,TRBD2,TRBV7-2,-
TGCGCCAGCAGCCAAGAATGGGGGGGAGAAACCGGGGAGCTGTTTTTT,CASSQEWGGETGELFF,TRBJ2-2,TRBD2,TRBV4-3,-
TGCGCCAGCAGCGCCGACAGAATGAACACTGAAGCTTTCTTT,CASSADRMNTEAFF,TRBJ1-1,-,TRBV5-1,-
TGTGCCAGCAGCTTAACCGGGAACACTGAAGCTTTCTTT,CASSLTGNTEAFF,TRBJ1-1,-,TRBV11-2,medium-sized
TGTGCCAGCAGCGTAGTCAGCGGGAGGACCGGGGAGCTGTTTTTT,CASSVVSGRTGELFF,TRBJ2-2,TRBD2,TRBV9,-
TGTGCCAGCAGTTCCGACGGCTATGGCTACACCTTC,CASSSDGYGYTF,TRBJ1-2,-,TRBV28,-
TGTGCCAGTAGTATAGGGACTAGCCGGAGCAATGAGCAGTTCTTC,CASSIGTSRSNEQFF,TRBJ2-1,TRBD2,TRBV19,-
TGCAGCGTTGCTCAGGGCTCTGGGGCCAACGTCCTGACTTTC,CSVAQGSGANVLTF,TRBJ2-6,-,TRBV29-1,-
TGTGCCAGTAGTATTTATCACTCGTCGGACACTGAAGCTTTCTTT,CASSIYHSSDTEAFF,TRBJ1-1,-,TRBV19,once
TGTGCCAGCAGCTTAGCGTCAGGGGGCACGTACGAGCAGTACTTC,CASSLASGGTYEQYF,TRBJ2-7,TRBD1,TRBV11-2,-
TGCGCCAGCAGTGAGTCGAAAGTCGGGTATAGTACCGCCGGGGAGCTGTTTTTT,CASSESKVGYSTAGELFF,TRBJ2-2,-,TRBV10-1,-
TGTGCCAGCACCTTATCGGGGGGTACGCAGCCCCAGCATTTT,CASTLSGGTQPQHF,TRBJ1-5,-,TRBV5-6,-
TGCGCCAGCAGCTTGGACGGCGGGGGCAATCAGCCCCAGCATTTT,CASSLDGGGNQPQHF,TRBJ1-5,-,TRBV5-1,-
TGTGCCAGTAGTATAGATCTGGACTTGAACACTGAAGCTTTCTTT,CASSIDLDLNTEAFF,TRBJ1-1,-,TRBV19,-
TGTGCCAGCAGTGCACTTACCCCCTACGAGCAGTACTTC,CASSALTPYEQYF,TRBJ2-7,-,TRBV28,few
TGTGCCAGCAGAACAGGGGGCTCCTTGTACGAGCAGTACTTC,CASRTGGSLYEQYF,TRBJ2-7,TRBD1,TRBV27,-
TGTGCCAGCAGCTGGGGGGGAGGGAACACTGAAGCTTTCTTT,CASSWGGGNTEAFF,TRBJ1-1,-,TRBV27,-
TGTGCCAGCAGCCCCGGGAAGGGTTTCTATGGCTACACCTTC,CASSPGKGFYGYTF,TRBJ1-2,-,TRBV13,-
TGTGCCAGCAGTGTGGGTTGGGGGGAGGGTGAAAAACTGTTTTTT,CASSVGWGEGEKLFF,TRBJ1-4,-,TRBV6-6,-
TGTGCCAGCAGCAGTGGACGATTCCTCAATCAGCCCCAGCATTTT,CASSSGRFLNQPQHF,TRBJ1-5,-,TRBV28,-
TGCAGTCCAGGGTCAAACACTGAAGCTTTCTTT,CSPGSNTEAFF,TRBJ1-1,-,TRBV29-1,-
TGTGCCAGCAGCCCGACGGGGCCAAACACTGAAGCTTTCTTT,CASSPTGPNTEAFF,TRBJ1-1,-,TRBV7-9,few
TGCGCCAGCAGTATCGACCCTAACACTGAAGCTTTCTTT,CASSIDPNTEAFF,TRBJ1-1,-,TRBV4-3,-
TGTGCCAGCAGCCAAGTTTCTGTCGCTGAAGCTTTCTTT,CASSQVSVAEAFF,TRBJ1-1,-,TRBV14,-
TGTGCCAGCAGTTCCTCCGGGCTGCCCTTCTCTGGGGCCAACGTCCTGACTTTC,CASSSSGLPFSGANVLTF,TRBJ2-6,-,TRBV27,-
TGTGCCAGCAGCTTTGGTAGCGGGAGAGGGAGAGAGACCCAGTACTTC,CASSFGSGRGRETQYF,TRBJ2-5,TRBD2,TRBV11-2,-
TGCGCCAGCAGTGACCAAGGTGAAGGGGACACTGAAGCTTTCTTT,CASSDQGEGDTEAFF,TRBJ1-1,-,TRBV10-1,-
TGTGCCAGCAGCCCGGACAGGGAGGCGATGGATACGCAGTATTTT,CASSPDREAMDTQYF,TRBJ2-3,TRBD1,TRBV5-6,-
TGTGCCAGCGTGCCCCTAGCCGGGGAGTCCGCTTACGAGCAGTACTTC,CASVPLAGESAYEQYF,TRBJ2-7,-,TRBV7-2,-
TGTGCCAGCAGTCACGGACAGGGTGTTCAGCCCCAGCATTTT,CASSHGQGVQPQHF,TRBJ1-5,TRBD1,TRBV28,-
TGTGCCAGCAGCTTGGTAAGGGCGGCGAAAAGCATTCAGTACTTC,CASSLVRAAKSIQYF,TRBJ2-4,-,TRBV5-6,-
TGTGCCAGCAGCTTAGATTTAAGGGACACCGGGGAGCTGTTTTTT,CASSLDLRDTGELFF,TRBJ2-2,-,TRBV7-9,medium-sized
TGTGCCAGCAGGGCCCGGGGGGTTTCCCTCAATGAGCAGTTCTTC,CASRARGVSLNEQFF,TRBJ2-1,TRBD2,TRBV2,-
TGTGCCAGCAGCCAAGGGGCTAGCGGGGCAGATACGCAGTATTTT,CASSQGASGADTQYF,TRBJ2-3,TRBD2,TRBV7-9,many
TGTGCCAGCAGCTTTGGGACGAGGGGCACTGAAGCTTTCTTT,CASSFGTRGTEAFF,TRBJ1-1,-,TRBV27,once
TGCGCCAGCAGCCAAGTGGCAACGAGCTCTGGAAACACCATATATTTT,CASSQVATSSGNTIYF,TRBJ1-3,-,TRBV4-1,-
TGCGCCAGCAGCCCCGGGACTAACTACAATGAGCAGTTCTTC,CASSPGTNYNEQFF,TRBJ2-1,TRBD2,TRBV4-1,-
TGTGCCAGCAGCTATCAACAGGGGGCAGAGACCCAGTACTTC,CASSYQQGAETQYF,TRBJ2-5,TRBD1,TRBV7-9,-
TGTGCCAGTACCCAAACGGGGACAGGGAACACTGAAGCTTTCTTT,CASTQTGTGNTEAFF,TRBJ1-1,TRBD1,TRBV19,-
TGTGCCAGCAGCTTAGGGGTGGCCTACGAGCAGTACTTC,CASSLGVAYEQYF,TRBJ2-7,-,TRBV7-6,-
TGTGCCAGCAGTTTTTTTCGCAGGGTGTCCTACAATGAGCAGTTCTTC,CASSFFRRVSYNEQFF,TRBJ2-1,-,TRBV28,-
TGTGCCAGCAGCCTTCAGGAAGCTCTCACTGAAGCTTTCTTT,CASSLQEALTEAFF,TRBJ1-1,-,TRBV7-2,-